Listed below are T cell receptor beta chains from one sample, sequenced in a study of blood T cell repertoires in COVID-19. Data came from immunoSEQ multiplex PCR; TCRdb stores just in-frame clones and leaves some out. The sample carries around 94,000 clones, approximately 86% recorded once. The sequencing sample was made of peripheral blood. These TCRs come from a man aged 50 to 59 with active or convalescent COVID-19. CDR3s include the opening cysteine and the closing phenylalanine or tryptophan. D genes are given only for firm matches. The size field is filled for only some rows; it gives once, few, many or a size class.

d_gene	j_gene	abundance	v_gene	CDR3aa	CDR3nt
TRBD1	TRBJ1-5	NA	TRBV6-4	CASSETGGFQPQHF	TGTGCCAGCAGTGAGACAGGGGGCTTTCAGCCCCAGCATTTT
TRBD2	TRBJ2-3	once	TRBV5-1	CASSWPLAGGLSWTDTQYF	TGCGCCAGCAGCTGGCCCCTAGCGGGGGGGCTGAGTTGGACAGATACGCAGTATTTT
NA	TRBJ1-1	NA	TRBV13	CASSLGRPATEAFF	TGTGCCAGCAGCTTAGGCAGGCCTGCCACTGAAGCTTTCTTT
TRBD2	TRBJ2-7	few	TRBV7-2	CASSLGPEGRAYEQYF	TGTGCCAGCAGCTTAGGTCCTGAGGGGAGGGCATACGAGCAGTACTTC
TRBD1	TRBJ1-6	NA	TRBV5-6	CASSLGQGVSSPLHF	TGTGCCAGCAGCTTGGGACAGGGGGTTAGTTCACCCCTCCACTTT
NA	TRBJ2-4	NA	TRBV2	CASSDQGYPKNIQYF	TGTGCCAGCAGTGATCAGGGATATCCCAAAAACATTCAGTACTTC
NA	TRBJ1-3	NA	TRBV29-1	CSVLTPLGDTIYF	TGCAGCGTCCTGACCCCACTCGGGGACACCATATATTTT
TRBD1	TRBJ1-2	NA	TRBV28	CASLWGQGAWDGYTF	TGTGCCAGCCTTTGGGGGCAGGGGGCATGGGATGGCTACACCTTC
NA	TRBJ2-3	NA	TRBV18	CASSTTDGLRTDTQYF	TGTGCCAGCTCAACCACTGATGGACTTCGCACAGATACGCAGTATTTT
TRBD1	TRBJ1-3	NA	TRBV10-2	CASGTGQGNTIYF	TGCGCCAGCGGGACAGGGCAGGGAAACACCATATATTTT
NA	TRBJ1-1	few	TRBV7-2	CASSYDGGVKTEAFF	TGTGCCAGCAGCTACGATGGGGGCGTGAAGACTGAAGCTTTCTTT
TRBD2	TRBJ2-5	NA	TRBV3-1/TRBV3-2	CASSHSERGGGETQYF	TGTGCCAGCAGCCACTCTGAGCGGGGGGGTGGTGAGACCCAGTACTTC
TRBD1	TRBJ1-3	NA	TRBV7-2	CASSLTGGGNTIYF	TGTGCCAGCAGCTTGACAGGGGGTGGAAACACCATATATTTT
TRBD1	TRBJ2-1	NA	TRBV4-3	CASSHGQGRFNEQFF	TGCGCCAGCAGCCATGGACAGGGGCGCTTCAATGAGCAGTTCTTC
NA	TRBJ2-2	NA	TRBV5-1	CASSLGTSGPGELFF	TGCGCCAGCAGCTTGGGAACCTCAGGTCCCGGGGAGCTGTTTTTT
TRBD2	TRBJ2-5	NA	TRBV5-6	CASSSTSGGFETQYF	TGTGCCAGCAGCTCGACTAGCGGGGGGTTTGAGACCCAGTACTTC
NA	TRBJ1-2	NA	TRBV5-6	CASSRNRVGYTF	TGTGCCAGCAGCCGAAACAGGGTAGGCTACACCTTC
NA	TRBJ2-7	NA	TRBV28	CASSPSTGQDF	TGTGCCAGCAGTCCCTCGACAGGCCAAGACTTC
TRBD2	TRBJ2-1	NA	TRBV12-3/TRBV12-4	CASSPTSGYEQFF	TGTGCCAGCAGTCCTACTAGCGGCTATGAGCAGTTCTTC
TRBD1	TRBJ2-3	NA	TRBV5-4	CASNFGGDRGTDTQYF	TGTGCCAGCAACTTCGGCGGGGACAGGGGCACAGATACGCAGTATTTT
NA	TRBJ1-2	NA	TRBV6-6	CASSGGGDYTF	TGTGCCAGCAGTGGGGGAGGGGACTACACCTTC
TRBD1	TRBJ2-2	NA	TRBV3-1/TRBV3-2	CASSHPGQGNTGELFF	TGTGCCAGCAGCCACCCGGGACAGGGGAACACCGGGGAGCTGTTTTTT
NA	TRBJ2-3	NA	TRBV5-4	CASSPTPTSFQGDTQYF	TGTGCCAGCAGCCCGACCCCCACTAGCTTCCAAGGAGATACGCAGTATTTT
NA	TRBJ2-1	NA	TRBV21-1	CASSIQTSGGADEQFF	TGTGCCAGCAGCATACAGACTAGCGGGGGGGCTGATGAGCAGTTCTTC
NA	TRBJ1-2	NA	TRBV28	CASSLLSGPYGYTF	TGTGCCAGCAGTTTATTGTCAGGGCCCTATGGCTACACCTTC
NA	TRBJ2-1	NA	TRBV28	CASSLNPTGSYNEQFF	TGTGCCAGCAGTTTAAATCCGACAGGCTCCTACAATGAGCAGTTCTTC
NA	TRBJ1-1	NA	TRBV27	CASSWKSRGTEAFF	TGTGCCAGCAGTTGGAAGTCGAGAGGCACTGAAGCTTTCTTT
NA	TRBJ2-1	NA	TRBV20-1	CSASRPQGWDEQFF	TGCAGTGCTAGTCGCCCCCAGGGGTGGGATGAGCAGTTCTTC
NA	TRBJ1-1	NA	TRBV11-3	CASSLGPTLEAFF	TGTGCCAGCAGCTTAGGGCCCACGTTAGAAGCTTTCTTT
TRBD1	TRBJ1-4	NA	TRBV12-3/TRBV12-4	CASTWDREKLFF	TGTGCCAGCACCTGGGACAGGGAAAAACTGTTTTTT